A selection of T cell receptor beta chains follows, all from one sample in a study of cytomegalovirus exposure and HLA in healthy donors. Generated by immunoSEQ multiplex PCR, the TCRdb table keeps only in-frame clones and is missing some. The sample has about 120,000 clones, around 85% seen once. The sequencing sample was made of PBMCs. The source of these receptors is a man younger than 45 in good health and CMV-seronegative. The CDR3 runs from the conserved cysteine through the conserved F or W. Each record gives: V gene, J gene, CDR3 length, CDR3 protein.

TRBV5-6,TRBJ2-3,15,CVSSLTGFGTDTQYF
TRBV10-3,TRBJ2-1,16,CAISGGLDQSYNEQFF
TRBV28,TRBJ1-1,15,CASSFPAGGNTEAFF
TRBV28,TRBJ1-6,18,CASSPVVGQGVYNSPLHF
TRBV9,TRBJ2-5,18,CASSVGVVAAGPQETQYF
TRBV5-6,TRBJ2-3,15,CASSFRDRITDTQYF
TRBV10-2,TRBJ1-6,17,CASSGTRGRAYNSPLHF
TRBV7-7,TRBJ2-3,13,CASSLRLVDTQYF
TRBV5-6,TRBJ2-6,15,CASSSGTTGANGLTF
TRBV28,TRBJ2-5,13,CASRSSGSETQYF
TRBV5-4,TRBJ2-1,12,CASSLDSNEQFF
TRBV19,TRBJ1-1,14,CASSYRVGSTEAFF
TRBV7-8,TRBJ2-2,14,CASSLTGSTGELFF
TRBV28,TRBJ1-2,13,CASGTGGNYGYTF
TRBV7-9,TRBJ2-3,14,CASSETGSTDTQYF
TRBV5-5,TRBJ2-7,14,CASSGEGFSYEQYF
TRBV30,TRBJ2-2,14,CAWNPGQDTGELFF
TRBV6-1,TRBJ1-4,16,CASSEREGQGDEKLFF
TRBV6-5,TRBJ1-3,14,CASTRVYPGNTIYF
TRBV5-6,TRBJ1-2,16,CASSYPGGQGGYGYTF
TRBV27,NA,12,CASSLPSREQYF
TRBV10-3,TRBJ2-7,14,CAITNGTGKGEQYF
TRBV2,TRBJ2-3,13,CASSVLAQDTQYF
TRBV30,TRBJ2-7,17,CAWSGRGLLQGKHEQYF
TRBV28,TRBJ1-2,14,CASRGGALDYGYTF
TRBV5-1,TRBJ1-2,17,CASSSSRTGGSPLGYTF
TRBV5-1,TRBJ1-2,13,CASSLDRSRGYTF
TRBV6-4,TRBJ2-3,17,CASRANGQALNTDTQYF
TRBV28,TRBJ1-1,16,CASSLDRARMNTEAFF
TRBV7-2,TRBJ2-3,15,CASSWRTGGTDTQYF
TRBV10-2,TRBJ2-3,15,CASSETQASTDTQYF
TRBV5-1,TRBJ2-3,15,CASSLAREYTDTQYF
TRBV7-9,TRBJ2-7,18,CATKFPLNRPDRGYEQYF
TRBV11-2,TRBJ2-1,19,CASSLDRLLAGGRGNEQFF
TRBV6-5,TRBJ1-2,14,CATSPEGTDYGYTF
TRBV28,TRBJ2-3,12,CASSLAVDTQYF
TRBV4-3,TRBJ2-6,15,CASSPRVDGANVLTF
TRBV2,TRBJ2-3,14,CASTPGTYQDTQYF
TRBV9,TRBJ1-2,11,CASSALYGYTF
TRBV28,TRBJ1-2,14,CASTLGTIGVGYTF
TRBV6-5,TRBJ1-2,12,CASSSTGSENTF
TRBV27,TRBJ2-1,14,CASNPVAAYNEQFF
TRBV10-2,TRBJ1-2,12,CASTGDFKGYTF
TRBV5-1,TRBJ2-3,15,CASRWGELVTDTQYF
TRBV9,TRBJ2-5,15,CASSVLAGEGETQYF
TRBV5-1,TRBJ2-5,17,CASSLHVSGGYQETQYF
TRBV4-3,TRBJ2-3,17,CASSQDFAGTGRDTQYF
TRBV7-2,TRBJ1-4,15,CASSFTGSLNEKLFF
TRBV28,TRBJ1-1,14,CASPPSGRWTEAFF
TRBV18,TRBJ1-1,15,CASSPTRGSDTEAFF
TRBV10-1,TRBJ2-3,14,CASSEGLAIDTQYF
TRBV7-2,NA,13,CASSLVYRDEQYF